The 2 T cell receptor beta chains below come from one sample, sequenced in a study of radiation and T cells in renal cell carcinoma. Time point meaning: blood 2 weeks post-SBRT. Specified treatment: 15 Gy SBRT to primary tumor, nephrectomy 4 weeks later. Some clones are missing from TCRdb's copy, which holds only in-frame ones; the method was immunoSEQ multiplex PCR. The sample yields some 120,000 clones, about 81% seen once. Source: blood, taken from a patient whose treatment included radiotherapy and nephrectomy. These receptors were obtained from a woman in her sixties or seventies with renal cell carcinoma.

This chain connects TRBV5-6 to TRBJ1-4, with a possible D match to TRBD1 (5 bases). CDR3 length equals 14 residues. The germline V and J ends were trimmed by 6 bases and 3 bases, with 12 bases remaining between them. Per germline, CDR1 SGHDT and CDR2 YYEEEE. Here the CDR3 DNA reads TGTGCCAGCACCTTTGGGACTTCTAATGAAAAACTGTTTTTT. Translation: CASTFGTSNEKLFF.

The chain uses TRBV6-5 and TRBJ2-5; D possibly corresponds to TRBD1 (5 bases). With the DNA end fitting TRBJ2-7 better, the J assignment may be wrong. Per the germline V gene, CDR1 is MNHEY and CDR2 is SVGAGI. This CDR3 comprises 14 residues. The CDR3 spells CASSYVGAPYEQYF. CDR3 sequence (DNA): TGTGCCAGCAGTTACGTAGGGGCACCTTACGAGCAGTACTTC.